This entry lists 5 T cell receptor beta chains sequenced from one sample in a study of PD-1 blockade in classical Hodgkin lymphoma. Some clones are missing from TCRdb's copy, which holds only in-frame ones; the method was immunoSEQ multiplex PCR. The sample lists approximately 30,000 clones, 91% occurring once. The time point denotes: newly diagnosed, previously untreated cHL patient sample. Specimen: peripheral blood mononuclear cells (PBMCs). The receptors derive from a human donor with classical Hodgkin lymphoma.

About this clone itself: This sample includes further DNA sequences coding for the same CDR3. The rearrangement uses TRBV5-1 and TRBJ2-5; the D is unclear. This CDR3 region has 13 residues. Germline V CDR1 and CDR2: SGHRS, YFSETQ. Trimming removed 1 base at V and 1 base at J, with 5 bases between. The DNA for the CDR3 is TGCGCCAGCAGCTTGTTGGGCCAAGAGACCCAGTACTTC. Its protein product is CASSLLGQETQYF.

The V call is TRBV7-6, the J call TRBJ2-7; 10 bases line up with TRBD2. The V and J ends lost 1 base and 2 bases, in that order; junction bases with no gene match: 5. From germline, CDR1 is SGHVS and CDR2 FNYEAQ. This CDR3 comprises 16 residues. DNA of the CDR3: TGTGCCAGCAGCTTAGGTGCCCTAGCGGGAGCCTACGAGCAGTACTTC. It translates to CASSLGALAGAYEQYF. Combining the CDR3 with reference TRBV7-6 and TRBJ2-7 gives the whole variable domain GAGVSQSPRYKVTKRGQDVALRCDPISGHVSLYWYRQALGQGPEFLTYFNYEAQQDKSGLPNDRFSAERPEGSISTLTIQRTEQRDSAMYRCASSLGALAGAYEQYFGPGTRLTVT.

This clone was detected only once. The chain combines TRBV6-1 with TRBJ1-2; unclear D gene. The germline V and J ends were trimmed by 6 bases and 8 bases, with 16 bases remaining between them. The CDR3 has 13 residues. Germline-derived CDR1 and CDR2 are MNHNS and SASEGT. The CDR3 DNA follows: TGTGCCAGCAGAGTTCCGGGGTCAGAGGGCTACACCTTC. Translation: CASRVPGSEGYTF.

CDR3 residues: CASSTNTGELFF. In nucleotides, the CDR3 is TGCGCCAGCAGCACGAACACCGGGGAGCTGTTTTTT. This chain uses TRBV5-1 with TRBJ2-2; D is undetermined. This CDR3 has 12 amino acids. V was trimmed by 4 bases and J by 0 bases, leaving 1 base between them. Germline values: CDR1 SGHRS, CDR2 YFSETQ.

The chain is built from TRBV6-5 and TRBJ1-1; tentatively, D is TRBD1 (5 bases). V gave up 6 bases and J gave up 8 bases, with 16 bases separating them. CDR1 is MNHEY, CDR2 SVGAGI, per germline. This CDR3 comprises 13 residues. Here the CDR3 reads CASRGDFIREAFF. The CDR3 region has the DNA TGTGCCAGCAGGGGGGACTTTATTAGGGAAGCTTTCTTT.